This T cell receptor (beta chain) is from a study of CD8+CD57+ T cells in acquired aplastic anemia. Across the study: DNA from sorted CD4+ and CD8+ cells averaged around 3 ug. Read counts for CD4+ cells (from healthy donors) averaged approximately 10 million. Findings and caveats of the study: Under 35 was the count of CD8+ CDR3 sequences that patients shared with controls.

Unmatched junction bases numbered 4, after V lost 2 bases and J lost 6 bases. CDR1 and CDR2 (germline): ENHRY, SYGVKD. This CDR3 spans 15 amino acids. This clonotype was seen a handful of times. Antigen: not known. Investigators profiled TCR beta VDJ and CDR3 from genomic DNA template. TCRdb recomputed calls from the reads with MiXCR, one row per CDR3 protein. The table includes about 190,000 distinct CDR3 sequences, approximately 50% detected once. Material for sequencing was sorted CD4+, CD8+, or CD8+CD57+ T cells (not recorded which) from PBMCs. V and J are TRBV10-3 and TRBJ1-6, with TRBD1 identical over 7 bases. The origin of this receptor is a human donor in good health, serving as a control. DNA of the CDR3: TGTGCCATCAGTGAGAGGGGACAGCCTAATTCACCCCTCCACTTT. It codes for CAISERGQPNSPLHF.